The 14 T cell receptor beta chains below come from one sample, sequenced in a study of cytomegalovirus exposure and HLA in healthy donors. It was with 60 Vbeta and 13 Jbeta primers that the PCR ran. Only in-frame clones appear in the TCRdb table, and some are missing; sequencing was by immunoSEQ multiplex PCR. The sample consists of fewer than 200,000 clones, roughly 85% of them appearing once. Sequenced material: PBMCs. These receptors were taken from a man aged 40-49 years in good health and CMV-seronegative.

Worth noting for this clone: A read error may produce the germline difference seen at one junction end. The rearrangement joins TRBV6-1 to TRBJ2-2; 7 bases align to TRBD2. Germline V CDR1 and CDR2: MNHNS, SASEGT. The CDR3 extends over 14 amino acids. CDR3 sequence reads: CASKGGREGGELFF. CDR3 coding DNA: TGTGCGAGCAAGGGAGGGAGGGAAGGCGGGGAGCTGTTTTTT.

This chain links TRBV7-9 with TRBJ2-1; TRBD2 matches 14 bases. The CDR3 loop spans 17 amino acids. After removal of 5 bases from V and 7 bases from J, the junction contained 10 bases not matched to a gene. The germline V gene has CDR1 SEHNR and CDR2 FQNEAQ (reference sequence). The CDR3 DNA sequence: TGTGCCAGCAGCCCTATCCTAGGGACTAGCGGGAGAAATGAGCAGTTCTTC. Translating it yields CASSPILGTSGRNEQFF.

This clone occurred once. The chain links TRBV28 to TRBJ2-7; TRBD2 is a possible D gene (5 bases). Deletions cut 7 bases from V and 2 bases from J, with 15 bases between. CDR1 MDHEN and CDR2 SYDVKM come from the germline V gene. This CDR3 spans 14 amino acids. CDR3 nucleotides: TGTGCCAGCATTAACATCGCGGGCCCCTACGAGCAGTACTTC. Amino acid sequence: CASINIAGPYEQYF.

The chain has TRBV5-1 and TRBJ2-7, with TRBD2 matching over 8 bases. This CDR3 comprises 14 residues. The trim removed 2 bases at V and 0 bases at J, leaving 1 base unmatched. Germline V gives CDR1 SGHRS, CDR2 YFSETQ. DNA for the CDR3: TGCGCCAGCAGCTTTAGCGGGACCTCCTACGAGCAGTACTTC. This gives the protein CASSFSGTSYEQYF.

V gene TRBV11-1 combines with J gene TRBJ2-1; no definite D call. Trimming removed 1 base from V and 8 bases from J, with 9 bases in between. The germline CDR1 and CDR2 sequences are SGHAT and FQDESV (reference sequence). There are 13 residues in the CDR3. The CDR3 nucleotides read TGTGCCAGCAGCTTAGATAGATCCGATGAGCAGTTCTTC. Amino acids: CASSLDRSDEQFF.

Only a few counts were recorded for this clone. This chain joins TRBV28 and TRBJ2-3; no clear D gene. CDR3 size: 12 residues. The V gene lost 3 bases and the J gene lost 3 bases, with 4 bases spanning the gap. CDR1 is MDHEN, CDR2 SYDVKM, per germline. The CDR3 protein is CASSFHTDTQYF. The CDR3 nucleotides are TGTGCCAGCAGTTTCCATACAGATACGCAGTATTTT.

The CDR3 protein is CAWTASGTGELFF. CDR3 DNA: TGTGCCTGGACCGCAAGCGGTACCGGGGAGCTGTTTTTT. This chain joins TRBV30 and TRBJ2-2, with D tentatively TRBD2 (5 bases). Looked up from germline, CDR1 is GTSNPN and CDR2 is SVGIG (reference sequence). Trimming left V 4 bases short and J 5 bases short, with 11 bases between. The CDR3 is made up of 13 amino acids.

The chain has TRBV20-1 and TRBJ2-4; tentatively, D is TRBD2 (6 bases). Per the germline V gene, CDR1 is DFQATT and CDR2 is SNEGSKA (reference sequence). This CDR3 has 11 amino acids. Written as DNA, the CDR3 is TGCAGCGGGAGCTGGGGCGACAGTCAGTACTTC. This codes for CSGSWGDSQYF.

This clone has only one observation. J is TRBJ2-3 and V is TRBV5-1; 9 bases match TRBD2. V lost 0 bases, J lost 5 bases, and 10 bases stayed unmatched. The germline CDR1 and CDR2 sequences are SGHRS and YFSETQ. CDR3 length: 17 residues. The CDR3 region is CASSLAALAGTRDTQYF. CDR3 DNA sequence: TGCGCCAGCAGCTTGGCCGCTCTAGCGGGAACCCGAGATACGCAGTATTTT.

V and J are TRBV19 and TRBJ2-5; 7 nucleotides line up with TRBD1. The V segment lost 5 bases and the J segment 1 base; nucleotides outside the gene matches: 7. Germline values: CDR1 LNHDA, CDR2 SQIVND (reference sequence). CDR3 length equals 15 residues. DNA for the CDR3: TGTGCCAGTAGTTCCTCCGGGACAGCCCAAGAGACCCAGTACTTC. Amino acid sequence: CASSSSGTAQETQYF. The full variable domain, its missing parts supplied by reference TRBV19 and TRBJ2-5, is DGGITQSPKYLFRKEGQNVTLSCEQNLNHDAMYWYRQDPGQGLRLIYYSQIVNDFQKGDIAEGYSVSREKKESFPLTVTSAQKNPTAFYLCASSSSGTAQETQYFGPGTRLLVL.

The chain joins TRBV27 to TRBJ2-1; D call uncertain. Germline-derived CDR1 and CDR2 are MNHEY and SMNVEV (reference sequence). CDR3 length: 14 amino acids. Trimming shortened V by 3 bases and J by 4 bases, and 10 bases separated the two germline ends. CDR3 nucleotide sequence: TGTGCCAGCAGTTTGAACAGCCAATACAATGAGCAGTTCTTC. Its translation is CASSLNSQYNEQFF.

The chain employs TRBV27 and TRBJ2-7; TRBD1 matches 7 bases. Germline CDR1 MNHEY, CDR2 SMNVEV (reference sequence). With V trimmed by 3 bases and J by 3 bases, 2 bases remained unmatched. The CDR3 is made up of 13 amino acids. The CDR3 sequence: CASSLHRGYEQYF. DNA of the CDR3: TGTGCCAGCAGTTTGCACAGGGGCTACGAGCAGTACTTC.

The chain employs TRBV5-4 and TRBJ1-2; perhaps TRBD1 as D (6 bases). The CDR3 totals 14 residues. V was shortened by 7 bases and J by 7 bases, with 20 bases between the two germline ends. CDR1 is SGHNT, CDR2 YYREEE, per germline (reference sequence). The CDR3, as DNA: TGTGCCAGCTCGTCGGGGGGGCCTCCGCTTGGCTACACCTTC. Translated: CASSSGGPPLGYTF.

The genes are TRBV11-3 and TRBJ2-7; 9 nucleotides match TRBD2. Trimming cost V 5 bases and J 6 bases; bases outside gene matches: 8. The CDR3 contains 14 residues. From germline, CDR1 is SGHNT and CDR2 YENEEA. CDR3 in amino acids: CASSAGTSPVEQYF. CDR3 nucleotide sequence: TGTGCCAGCAGCGCCGGGACTAGCCCCGTCGAGCAGTACTTC.